Listed here is a single TCR beta chain. This CDR3 comprises 13 residues. The V end lost 5 bases, the J end lost 1 base, and 8 bases lay between the germline ends. Germline CDR1 MGHDK, CDR2 SYGVNS. This sample was taken from a study of shared clonotypes between healthy human individuals. Adults of Caucasian background living in Nashville, Tennessee made up all donors. Sequenced by immunoSEQ multiplex PCR; TCRdb stores in-frame clones only, minus some. The repertoire includes about 1.5 million clones, 95% to 99% of them detected once, and 0.4% to 0.45% sits in the top ten. What was sequenced was naive CD4+ T cells sorted from blood. Specified subset: CD45RA+ positively selected. The chain is built from TRBV25-1 and TRBJ1-2; D is unresolved. The receptor was isolated from a man younger than 45 in good health. In DNA form, the CDR3 reads TGTGCCAGCAGTCGGCCAGATAACTATGGCTACACCTTC. Its translation is CASSRPDNYGYTF.